The 7 T cell receptor beta chains presented below share a single source sample, sequenced in a study of T cells in localized non-small cell lung cancer. The table came from immunoSEQ multiplex PCR; TCRdb's copy has only in-frame clones and leaves some out. There are 25,000 to 30,000 clones in the sample; 85% to 90% occur only once, and around 2.8% lies in the top ten. The sequencing here drew on peripheral blood, taken before any cancer treatment. These receptors all stem from a woman between 18 and 50 years old with stage I lung adenocarcinoma.

V and J are TRBV11-2 and TRBJ2-7; 10 nucleotides align to TRBD1. Germline lookup yields CDR1 SGHAT and CDR2 FQNNGV. The CDR3 has 13 amino acids. The J segment lost 3 bases and the V segment lost 8 bases, leaving 4 bases of the junction unmatched. DNA of the CDR3: TGTGCCAGCCTAAGGACAGGGGGCTACGAGCAGTACTTC. This codes for CASLRTGGYEQYF.

The V and J genes are TRBV7-9 and TRBJ2-5; no definite D call. The CDR3 consists of 15 residues. Germline CDR1 SEHNR, CDR2 FQNEAQ (reference sequence). V was clipped by 0 bases and J by 3 bases, with 11 bases between them. The CDR3: CASSLAGLTKETQYF. CDR3 nucleotide sequence: TGTGCCAGCAGCTTAGCCGGGCTAACTAAAGAGACCCAGTACTTC.

The chain combines TRBV11-3 with TRBJ2-1; D is unresolved. Germline V gene lookup returns CDR1 SGHNT and CDR2 YENEEA. Trimming cost V 0 bases and J 8 bases, with 5 bases left between them. This CDR3 spans 12 amino acids. The CDR3 DNA is TGTGCCAGCAGCTTAGAGATCCATGAGCAGTTCTTC. Encoded protein: CASSLEIHEQFF.

The chain joins TRBV5-5 to TRBJ2-3, with 8 bases matching TRBD2. Germline lookup yields CDR1 SGHKS and CDR2 YYEKEE (reference sequence). J was trimmed by 1 base and V by 9 bases; bases with no gene match: 10. The CDR3 runs to 15 residues. CDR3 residues: CATHSGGYGTDTQYF. The CDR3 DNA reads as TGTGCCACTCACAGCGGGGGTTACGGCACAGATACGCAGTATTTT. Drawing the rest from reference TRBV5-5 and TRBJ2-3, the complete variable domain is DAGVTQSPTHLIKTRGQQVTLRCSPISGHKSVSWYQQVLGQGPQFIFQYYEKEERGRGNFPDRFSARQFPNYSSELNVNALLLGDSALYLCATHSGGYGTDTQYFGPGTRLTVL.

The gene calls are TRBV19 and TRBJ2-1; 7 nucleotides agree with TRBD1. Germline V CDR1 and CDR2: LNHDA, SQIVND (reference sequence). The V and J ends lost 3 bases and 4 bases, in that order; junction bases with no gene match: 3. The CDR3 is made up of 14 amino acids. The CDR3 nucleotides are TGTGCCAGTAGTATGGGGACAGCGTACAATGAGCAGTTCTTC. It specifies CASSMGTAYNEQFF.

The chain joins TRBV5-6 to TRBJ2-7; 10 positions match TRBD2. CDR3 length: 16 residues. Germline CDR1 and CDR2: SGHDT and YYEEEE. Trimming removed 1 base from V and 2 bases from J; junction bases left unmatched: 6. In DNA, the CDR3 is TGTGCCAGCAGCTTGTTCTCGCTAGCGGGAGCCTACGAGCAGTACTTC. Translated: CASSLFSLAGAYEQYF.

The rearrangement links TRBV6-5 to TRBJ2-7; TRBD2 is a possible D gene (5 bases). The CDR3 length is 12 residues. The germline gives CDR1 MNHEY, CDR2 SVGAGI. Deletions cut 2 bases from V and 5 bases from J, with 7 bases between. The CDR3 protein is CASSYLEDEQYF. CDR3 sequence (DNA): TGTGCCAGCAGTTACCTGGAGGACGAGCAGTACTTC.